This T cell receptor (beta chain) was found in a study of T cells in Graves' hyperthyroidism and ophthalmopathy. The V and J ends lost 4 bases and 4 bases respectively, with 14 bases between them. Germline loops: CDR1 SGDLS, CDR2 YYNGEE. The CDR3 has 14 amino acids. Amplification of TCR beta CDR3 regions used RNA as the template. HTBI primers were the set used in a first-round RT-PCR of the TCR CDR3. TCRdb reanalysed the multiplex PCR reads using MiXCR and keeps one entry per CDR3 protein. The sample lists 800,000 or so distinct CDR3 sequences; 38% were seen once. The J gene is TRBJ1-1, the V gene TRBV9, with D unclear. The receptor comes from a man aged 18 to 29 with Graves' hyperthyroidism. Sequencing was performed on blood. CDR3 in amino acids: CASSQDWAGTEAFF. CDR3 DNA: TGTGCCAGCAGCCAAGATTGGGCGGGCACTGAAGCTTTCTTT.